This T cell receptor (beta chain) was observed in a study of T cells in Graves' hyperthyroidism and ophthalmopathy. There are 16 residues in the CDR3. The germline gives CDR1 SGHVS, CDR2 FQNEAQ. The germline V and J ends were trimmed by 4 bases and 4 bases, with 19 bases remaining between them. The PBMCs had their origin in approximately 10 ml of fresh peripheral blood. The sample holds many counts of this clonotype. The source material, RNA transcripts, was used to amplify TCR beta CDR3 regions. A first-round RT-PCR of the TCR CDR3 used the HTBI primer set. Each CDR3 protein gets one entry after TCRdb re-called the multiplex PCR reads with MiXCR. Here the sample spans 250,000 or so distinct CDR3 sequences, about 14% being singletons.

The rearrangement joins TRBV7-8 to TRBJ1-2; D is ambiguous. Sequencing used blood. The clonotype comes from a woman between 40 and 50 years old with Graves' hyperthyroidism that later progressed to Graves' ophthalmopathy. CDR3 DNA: TGTGCCAGCAGCTCTGGGAAGTGGCAGAACTCCTATGGCTACACCTTC. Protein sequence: CASSSGKWQNSYGYTF.